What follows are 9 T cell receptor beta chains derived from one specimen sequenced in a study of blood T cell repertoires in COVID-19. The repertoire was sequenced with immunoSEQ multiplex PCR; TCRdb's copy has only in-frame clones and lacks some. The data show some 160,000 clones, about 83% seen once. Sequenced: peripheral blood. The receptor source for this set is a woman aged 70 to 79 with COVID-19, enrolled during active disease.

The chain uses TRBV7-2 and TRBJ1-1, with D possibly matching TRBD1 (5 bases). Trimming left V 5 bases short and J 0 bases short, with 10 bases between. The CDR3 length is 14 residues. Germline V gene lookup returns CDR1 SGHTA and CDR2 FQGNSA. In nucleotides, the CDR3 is TGTGCCAGCAGCGCGACAGCAATGAACACTGAAGCTTTCTTT. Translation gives CASSATAMNTEAFF.

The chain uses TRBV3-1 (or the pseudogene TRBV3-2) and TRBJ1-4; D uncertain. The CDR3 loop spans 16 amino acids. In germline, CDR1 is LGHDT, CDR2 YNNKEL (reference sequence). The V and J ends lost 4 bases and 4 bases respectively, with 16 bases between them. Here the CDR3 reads CASSPPLSRLNEKLFF. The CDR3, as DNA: TGTGCCAGCAGCCCCCCCTTGTCCAGGCTTAATGAAAAACTGTTTTTT.

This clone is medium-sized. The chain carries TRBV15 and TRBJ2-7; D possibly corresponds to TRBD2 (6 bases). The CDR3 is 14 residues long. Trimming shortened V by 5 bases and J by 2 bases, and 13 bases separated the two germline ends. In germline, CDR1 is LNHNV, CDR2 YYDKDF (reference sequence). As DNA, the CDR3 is TGTGCCACCAGCGATCGGACGGGAGCCTACGAGCAGTACTTC. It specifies CATSDRTGAYEQYF.

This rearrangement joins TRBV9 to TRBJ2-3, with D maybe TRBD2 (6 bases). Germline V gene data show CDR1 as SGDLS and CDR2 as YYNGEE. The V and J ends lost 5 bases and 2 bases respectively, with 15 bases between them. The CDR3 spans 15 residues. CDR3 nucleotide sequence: TGTGCCAGCAGTCGACGGGGGACTCTCACAGATACGCAGTATTTT. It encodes CASSRRGTLTDTQYF.

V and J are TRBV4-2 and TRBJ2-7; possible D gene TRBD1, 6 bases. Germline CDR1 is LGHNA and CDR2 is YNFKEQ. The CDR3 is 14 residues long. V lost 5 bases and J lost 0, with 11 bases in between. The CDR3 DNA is TGTGCCAGCAGCAAGAGGACAGTCTCCTACGAGCAGTACTTC. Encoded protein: CASSKRTVSYEQYF.

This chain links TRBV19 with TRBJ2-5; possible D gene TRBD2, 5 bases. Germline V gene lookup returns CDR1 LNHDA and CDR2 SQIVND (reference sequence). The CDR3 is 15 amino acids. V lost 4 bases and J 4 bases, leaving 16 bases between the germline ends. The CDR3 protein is CASSTPGSSRETQYF. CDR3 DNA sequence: TGTGCCAGTAGTACCCCGGGAAGTAGCCGAGAGACCCAGTACTTC.

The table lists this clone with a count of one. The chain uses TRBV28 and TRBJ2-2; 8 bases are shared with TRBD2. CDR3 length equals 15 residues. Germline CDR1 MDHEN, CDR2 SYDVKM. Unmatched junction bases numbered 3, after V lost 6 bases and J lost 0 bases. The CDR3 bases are TGTGCCAGCAGGGGTAGCGGGGCGAACACCGGGGAGCTGTTTTTT. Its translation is CASRGSGANTGELFF.

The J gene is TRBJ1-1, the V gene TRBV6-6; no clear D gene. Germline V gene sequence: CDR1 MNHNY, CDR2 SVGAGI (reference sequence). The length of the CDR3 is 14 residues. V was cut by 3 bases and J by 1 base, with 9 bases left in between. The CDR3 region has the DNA TGTGCCAGCAGTTATTATCTTCGGAACACTGAAGCTTTCTTT. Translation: CASSYYLRNTEAFF.

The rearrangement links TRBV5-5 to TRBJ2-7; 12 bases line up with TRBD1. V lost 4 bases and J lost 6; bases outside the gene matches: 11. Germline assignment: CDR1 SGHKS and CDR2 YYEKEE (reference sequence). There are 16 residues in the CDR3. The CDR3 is CASSVTPGTGGAEQYF. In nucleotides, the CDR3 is TGTGCCAGCAGCGTGACCCCCGGGACAGGGGGCGCCGAGCAGTACTTC.